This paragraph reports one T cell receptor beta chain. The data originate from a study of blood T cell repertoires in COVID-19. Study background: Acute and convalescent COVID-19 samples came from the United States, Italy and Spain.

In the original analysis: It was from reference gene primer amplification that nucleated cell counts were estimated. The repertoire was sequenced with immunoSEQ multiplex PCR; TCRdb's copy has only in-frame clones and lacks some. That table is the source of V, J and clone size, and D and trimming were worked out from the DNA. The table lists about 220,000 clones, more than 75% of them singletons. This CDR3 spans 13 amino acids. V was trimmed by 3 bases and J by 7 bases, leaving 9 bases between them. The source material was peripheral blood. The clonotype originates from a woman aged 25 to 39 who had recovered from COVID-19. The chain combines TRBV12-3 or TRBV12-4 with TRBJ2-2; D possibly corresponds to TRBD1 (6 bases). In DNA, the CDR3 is TGTGCCAGCAGTTTTCGGGACAACGGGGAGCTGTTTTTT. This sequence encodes CASSFRDNGELFF.